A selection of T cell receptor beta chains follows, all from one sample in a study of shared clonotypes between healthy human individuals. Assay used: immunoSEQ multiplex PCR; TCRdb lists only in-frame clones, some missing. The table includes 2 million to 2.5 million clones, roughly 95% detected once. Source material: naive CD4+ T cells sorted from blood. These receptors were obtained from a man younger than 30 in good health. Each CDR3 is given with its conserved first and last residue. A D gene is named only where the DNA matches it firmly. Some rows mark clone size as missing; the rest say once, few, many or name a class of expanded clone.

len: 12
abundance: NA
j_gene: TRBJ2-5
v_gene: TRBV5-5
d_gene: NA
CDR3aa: CASSAGEETQYF
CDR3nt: TGTGCCAGCAGCGCCGGCGAAGAGACCCAGTACTTC

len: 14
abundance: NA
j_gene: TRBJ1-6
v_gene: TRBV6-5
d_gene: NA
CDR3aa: CASSRAGAGSPLHF
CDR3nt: TGTGCCAGCAGCCGAGCAGGGGCAGGTTCACCCCTCCACTTT

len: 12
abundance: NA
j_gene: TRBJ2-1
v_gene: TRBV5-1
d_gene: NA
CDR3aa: CASSFRDNEQFF
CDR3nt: TGCGCCAGCAGCTTCCGGGACAATGAGCAGTTCTTC

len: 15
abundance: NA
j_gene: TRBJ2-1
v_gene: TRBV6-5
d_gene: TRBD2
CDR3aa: CASSRTSPKGNEQFF
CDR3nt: TGTGCCAGCAGCCGGACTAGCCCCAAGGGGAATGAGCAGTTCTTC

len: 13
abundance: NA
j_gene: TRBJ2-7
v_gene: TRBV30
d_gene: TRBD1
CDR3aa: CAWKRDRGYEQYF
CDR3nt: TGTGCCTGGAAAAGGGACAGGGGTTACGAGCAGTACTTC

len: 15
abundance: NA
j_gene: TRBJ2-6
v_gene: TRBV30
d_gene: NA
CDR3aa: CAWSFGGGGANVLTF
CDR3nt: TGTGCCTGGAGTTTTGGGGGCGGTGGGGCCAACGTCCTGACTTTC

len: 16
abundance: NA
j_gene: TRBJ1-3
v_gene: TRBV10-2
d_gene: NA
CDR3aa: CASSDRTGTSGNTIYF
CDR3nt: TGCGCCAGCAGTGACCGTACAGGGACCTCTGGAAACACCATATATTTT

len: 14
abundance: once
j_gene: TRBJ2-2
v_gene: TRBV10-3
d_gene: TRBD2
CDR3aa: CAISLAGGPGELFF
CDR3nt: TGTGCCATCAGCCTAGCGGGGGGGCCCGGGGAGCTGTTTTTT

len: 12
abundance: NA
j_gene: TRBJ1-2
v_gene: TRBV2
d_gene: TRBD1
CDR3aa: CASVGTGFGYTF
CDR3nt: TGTGCCAGCGTCGGGACAGGGTTTGGCTACACCTTC

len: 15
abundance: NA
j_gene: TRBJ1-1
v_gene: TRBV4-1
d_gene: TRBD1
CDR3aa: CASSQADRENTEAFF
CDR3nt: TGCGCCAGCAGCCAAGCGGACAGGGAGAACACTGAAGCTTTCTTT

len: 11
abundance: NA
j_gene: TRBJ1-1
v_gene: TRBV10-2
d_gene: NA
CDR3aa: CASSEFGEAFF
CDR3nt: TGCGCCAGCAGTGAGTTTGGTGAAGCTTTCTTT

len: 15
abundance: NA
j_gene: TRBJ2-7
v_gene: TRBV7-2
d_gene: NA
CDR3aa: CASSQSRDNSYEQYF
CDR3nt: TGTGCCAGCAGCCAAAGTAGGGACAACTCCTACGAGCAGTACTTC

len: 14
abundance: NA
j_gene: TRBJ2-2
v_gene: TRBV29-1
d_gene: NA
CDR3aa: CSVVGPLNTGELFF
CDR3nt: TGCAGCGTTGTGGGGCCTTTGAACACCGGGGAGCTGTTTTTT

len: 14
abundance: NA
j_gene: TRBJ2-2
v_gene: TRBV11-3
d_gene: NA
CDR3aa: CASSPPTGTGELFF
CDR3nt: TGTGCCAGCAGCCCGCCGACTGGGACCGGGGAGCTGTTTTTT

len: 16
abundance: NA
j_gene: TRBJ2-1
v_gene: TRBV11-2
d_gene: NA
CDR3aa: CASSPISGRTHNEQFF
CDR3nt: TGTGCCAGCAGCCCCATTTCAGGGAGAACACACAATGAGCAGTTCTTC

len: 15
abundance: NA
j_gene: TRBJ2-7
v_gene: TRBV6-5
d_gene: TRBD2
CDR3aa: CASSSGLAAFYEQYF
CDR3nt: TGTGCCAGCAGTTCAGGACTAGCGGCTTTCTACGAGCAGTACTTC

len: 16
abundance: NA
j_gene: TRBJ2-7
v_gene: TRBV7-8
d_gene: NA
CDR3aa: CASSLAWPDSSYEQYF
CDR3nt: TGTGCCAGCAGCTTAGCGTGGCCAGACAGCTCCTACGAGCAGTACTTC

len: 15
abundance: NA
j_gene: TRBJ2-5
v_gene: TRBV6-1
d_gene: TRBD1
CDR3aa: CASSEGGTGKETQYF
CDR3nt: TGTGCCAGCAGTGAAGGAGGGACAGGGAAAGAGACCCAGTACTTC

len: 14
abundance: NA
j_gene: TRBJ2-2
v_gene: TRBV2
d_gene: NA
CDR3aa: CASSSQGNTGELFF
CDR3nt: TGTGCCAGCAGTTCACAGGGGAACACCGGGGAGCTGTTTTTT

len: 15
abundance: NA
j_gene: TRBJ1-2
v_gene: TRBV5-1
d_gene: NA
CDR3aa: CASSPERQGIIGYTF
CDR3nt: TGCGCCAGCAGCCCGGAGAGGCAGGGGATAATTGGCTACACCTTC

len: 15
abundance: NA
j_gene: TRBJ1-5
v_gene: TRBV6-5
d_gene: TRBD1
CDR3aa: CASSYSGQGRQPQHF
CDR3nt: TGTGCCAGCAGTTACTCGGGACAGGGACGTCAGCCCCAGCATTTT

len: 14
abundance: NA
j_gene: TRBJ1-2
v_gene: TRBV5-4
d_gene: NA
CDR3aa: CASTSPRSGASYTF
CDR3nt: TGTGCCAGCACCTCCCCCCGGTCGGGGGCTAGCTACACCTTC

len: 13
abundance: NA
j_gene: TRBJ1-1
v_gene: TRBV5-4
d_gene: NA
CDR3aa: CASSFGQNTEAFF
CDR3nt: TGTGCCAGCAGCTTCGGACAGAACACTGAAGCTTTCTTT

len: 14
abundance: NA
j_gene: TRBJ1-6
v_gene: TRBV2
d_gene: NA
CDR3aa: CASSATRGYSPLHF
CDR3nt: TGTGCCAGCAGTGCTACGAGGGGGTATTCACCCCTCCACTTT

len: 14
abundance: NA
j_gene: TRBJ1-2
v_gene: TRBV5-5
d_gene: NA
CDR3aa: CASSLNTANYGYTF
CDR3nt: TGTGCCAGCAGCTTAAACACAGCTAACTATGGCTACACCTTC

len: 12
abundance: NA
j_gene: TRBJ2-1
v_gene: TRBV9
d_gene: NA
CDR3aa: CASSPQYNEQFF
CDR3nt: TGTGCCAGCAGCCCTCAGTACAATGAGCAGTTCTTC

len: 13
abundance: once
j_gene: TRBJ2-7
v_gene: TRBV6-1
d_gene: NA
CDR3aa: CASSMEQYYEQYF
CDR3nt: TGTGCCAGCAGCATGGAACAGTATTACGAGCAGTACTTC

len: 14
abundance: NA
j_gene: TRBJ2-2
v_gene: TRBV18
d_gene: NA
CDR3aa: CASSSTGNTGELFF
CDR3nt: TGTGCCAGCTCGTCGACAGGGAACACCGGGGAGCTGTTTTTT

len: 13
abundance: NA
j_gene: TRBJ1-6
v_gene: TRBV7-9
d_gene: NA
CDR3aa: CASSRGPDSPLHF
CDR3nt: TGTGCCAGCAGTCGAGGACCCGATTCACCCCTCCACTTT

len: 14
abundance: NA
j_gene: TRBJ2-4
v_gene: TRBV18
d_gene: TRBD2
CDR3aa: CASSPPGLAFIQYF
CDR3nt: TGTGCCAGCTCACCACCGGGACTAGCGTTCATTCAGTACTTC

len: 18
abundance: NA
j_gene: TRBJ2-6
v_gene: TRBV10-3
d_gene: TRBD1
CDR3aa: CAISGWDRGLPGANVLTF
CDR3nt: TGTGCCATCAGTGGTTGGGACAGGGGGCTCCCTGGGGCCAACGTCCTGACTTTC

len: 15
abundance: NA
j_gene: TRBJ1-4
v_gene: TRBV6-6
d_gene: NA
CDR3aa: CASSGGDATNEKLFF
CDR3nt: TGTGCCAGCAGTGGAGGGGATGCAACTAATGAAAAACTGTTTTTT

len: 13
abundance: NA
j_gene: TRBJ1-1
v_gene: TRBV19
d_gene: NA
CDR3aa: CASSISGNTEAFF
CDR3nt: TGTGCCAGTAGTATTTCCGGGAACACTGAAGCTTTCTTT

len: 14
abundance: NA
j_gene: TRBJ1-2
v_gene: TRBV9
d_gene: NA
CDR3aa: CASSDQGGSYGYTF
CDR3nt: TGTGCCAGCAGTGACCAAGGAGGAAGCTATGGCTACACCTTC

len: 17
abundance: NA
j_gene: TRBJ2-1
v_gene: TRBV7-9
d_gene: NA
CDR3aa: CASSFFQPLSSYNEQFF
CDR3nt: TGTGCCAGCAGCTTCTTCCAACCGTTGAGCTCCTACAATGAGCAGTTCTTC

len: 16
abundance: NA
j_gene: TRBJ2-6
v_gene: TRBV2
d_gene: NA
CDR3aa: CASSEAGASGANVLTF
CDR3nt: TGTGCCAGCAGTGAAGCAGGGGCCTCTGGGGCCAACGTCCTGACTTTC

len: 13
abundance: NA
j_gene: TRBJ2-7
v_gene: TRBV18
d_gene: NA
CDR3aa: CASSPSQAYEQYF
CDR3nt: TGTGCCAGCTCACCCTCACAGGCCTACGAGCAGTACTTC

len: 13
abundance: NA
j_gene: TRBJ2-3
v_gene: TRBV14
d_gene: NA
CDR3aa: CASRLTGTDTQYF
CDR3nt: TGTGCCAGCAGACTGACAGGCACAGATACGCAGTATTTT

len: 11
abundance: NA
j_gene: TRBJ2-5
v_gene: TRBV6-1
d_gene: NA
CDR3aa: CASSALETQYF
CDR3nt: TGTGCCAGCAGTGCCTTAGAGACCCAGTACTTC

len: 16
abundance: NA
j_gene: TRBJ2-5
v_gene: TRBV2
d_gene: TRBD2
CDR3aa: CASSPPGLIVQETQYF
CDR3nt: TGTGCCAGCAGTCCACCGGGACTAATCGTCCAGGAGACCCAGTACTTC

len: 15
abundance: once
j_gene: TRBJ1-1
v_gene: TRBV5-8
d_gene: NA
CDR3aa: CASSSAQVGNTEAFF
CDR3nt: TGTGCCAGCAGCTCGGCACAAGTGGGTAACACTGAAGCTTTCTTT